A single sample is the source of the 28 T cell receptor beta chains below, sequenced in a study of blood T cell repertoires in COVID-19. Libraries were prepared by immunoSEQ multiplex PCR; TCRdb keeps only in-frame clonotypes and omits some of them. This sample has about 54,000 clones, with around nine tenths found just once. The sequencing sample was made of peripheral blood. The receptors stem from a middle-aged woman with active COVID-19.

The chain couples TRBV19 to TRBJ1-1; 8 bases are shared with TRBD1. Per the germline V gene, CDR1 is LNHDA and CDR2 is SQIVND (reference sequence). The CDR3 runs 16 residues. The V and J ends lost 7 bases and 1 base, in that order; junction bases with no gene match: 11. CDR3 DNA sequence: TGTGCCAGTACTGCTAGGACAGGGATAACGAACACTGAAGCTTTCTTT. Its protein is CASTARTGITNTEAFF. Complete variable domain (other parts from reference TRBV19 and TRBJ1-1): DGGITQSPKYLFRKEGQNVTLSCEQNLNHDAMYWYRQDPGQGLRLIYYSQIVNDFQKGDIAEGYSVSREKKESFPLTVTSAQKNPTAFYLCASTARTGITNTEAFFGQGTRLTVV.

The chain has TRBV5-1 and TRBJ1-4, with TRBD1 as a possible D gene (6 bases). V was cut by 2 bases and J by 8 bases, with 13 bases left in between. The CDR3 length is 14 residues. Germline CDR1 and CDR2: SGHRS and YFSETQ. Here the CDR3 DNA reads TGCGCCAGCAGCTTAGAGGGGGTCCGGGAAAAACTGTTTTTT. Protein product: CASSLEGVREKLFF.

The chain employs TRBV7-9 and TRBJ1-4; 10 bases align to TRBD1. J lost 6 bases, V lost 6 bases, and 4 bases had no gene match. The CDR3 spans 14 residues. Germline V lookup: CDR1 SEHNR, CDR2 FQNEAQ (reference sequence). The CDR3 reads CASRQGQGDEKLFF. CDR3 sequence (DNA): TGTGCCAGCAGGCAAGGACAGGGGGATGAAAAACTGTTTTTT.

The rearrangement joins TRBV11-3 to TRBJ2-3; 8 bases fit TRBD2. Germline V gene lookup returns CDR1 SGHNT and CDR2 YENEEA. The CDR3 spans 16 residues. V lost 6 bases and J lost 5; bases outside the gene matches: 13. CDR3 protein: CASSYRRRGVGDTQYF. For the CDR3, the DNA is TGTGCCAGCAGTTACCGGAGGCGGGGGGTGGGAGATACGCAGTATTTT.

This sequence joins TRBV11-3 and TRBJ2-7, with a possible D match to TRBD1 (6 bases). The CDR3 spans 13 residues. Germline lookup yields CDR1 SGHNT and CDR2 YENEEA. V dropped 2 bases and J dropped 7 bases, with 12 bases sitting between them. CDR3 sequence reads: CASSLRGIGEQYF. CDR3 DNA: TGTGCCAGCAGCTTAAGGGGGATAGGGGAGCAGTACTTC.

The V and J genes are TRBV19 and TRBJ1-6; tentatively, D is TRBD1 (6 bases). The V end was cut by 5 bases, the J end by 6 bases, with 23 bases between. The CDR3 consists of 18 residues. CDR1 is LNHDA, CDR2 SQIVND, per germline (reference sequence). DNA for the CDR3: TGTGCCAGTAGTCGATACGATTTCCAGGGGTTGGGTAATTCACCCCTCCACTTT. Translating it yields CASSRYDFQGLGNSPLHF.

CDR3 coding DNA: TGTGCCAGCAGTTTAGGGGGGGGTGGGATGTATAATGAGCAGTTCTTC. Translation: CASSLGGGGMYNEQFF. The V and J genes are TRBV5-4 and TRBJ2-1, with D maybe TRBD2 (7 bases). Germline values: CDR1 SGHNT, CDR2 YYREEE (reference sequence). Trimming took off 5 bases at V and 7 bases at J, with 22 bases between the two ends. This CDR3 has 16 residues.

The genes are TRBV5-1 and TRBJ1-6; D remains unclear. Trimming left V 7 bases short and J 5 bases short, with 13 bases between. CDR3 length: 14 residues. From germline, CDR1 is SGHRS and CDR2 YFSETQ. The CDR3 loop is CASQSGQDNSPLHF. DNA for the CDR3: TGCGCCAGCCAGTCCGGTCAGGATAATTCACCCCTCCACTTT.

The rearrangement links TRBV6-1 to TRBJ1-1; weak D call: TRBD1 (6 bases). The CDR3 contains 18 residues. Germline CDR1 reads MNHNS; CDR2 reads SASEGT. V lost 0 bases, J lost 0 bases, and 17 bases lay in between. CDR3 sequence (DNA): TGTGCCAGCAGTGAAGCCGAATTCAGGGGACGCCTGAACACTGAAGCTTTCTTT. Amino acids: CASSEAEFRGRLNTEAFF.

For the CDR3, the DNA is TGTGCCAGCAGTTCAAGCGGCAATGAGCAGTTCTTC. This encodes CASSSSGNEQFF. This chain links TRBV6-2 or TRBV6-3 with TRBJ2-1, with a weak D call TRBD2 (5 bases). The V gene lost 4 bases and the J gene lost 6 bases, with 7 bases spanning the gap. The CDR3 has 12 amino acids. The germline V gene encodes CDR1 MNHEY and CDR2 SVGEGT.

This rearrangement joins TRBV19 to TRBJ1-4; D is undetermined. This CDR3 contains 12 residues. CDR1 is LNHDA and CDR2 is SQIVND in the germline V gene (reference sequence). Trimming left V 2 bases short and J 7 bases short, with 5 bases between. The CDR3 here is CASSIIGEKLFF. In DNA, the CDR3 is TGTGCCAGTAGTATAATCGGTGAAAAACTGTTTTTT. Full variable domain (rest looked up from reference TRBV19 and TRBJ1-4): DGGITQSPKYLFRKEGQNVTLSCEQNLNHDAMYWYRQDPGQGLRLIYYSQIVNDFQKGDIAEGYSVSREKKESFPLTVTSAQKNPTAFYLCASSIIGEKLFFGSGTQLSVL.

V gene TRBV5-1 combines with J gene TRBJ2-5, with 10 bases identical to TRBD2. V shed 0 bases, J shed 5 bases, and the junction held 13 bases outside the gene matches. The CDR3 runs to 18 residues. Germline V gene lookup returns CDR1 SGHRS and CDR2 YFSETQ. The CDR3 nucleotides read TGCGCCAGCAGCTTGGTCCCTGTTGGAGCGGGGGGGCAGGAGACCCAGTACTTC. As protein: CASSLVPVGAGGQETQYF.

This chain uses TRBV19 with TRBJ2-3, with D possibly being TRBD1 (5 bases). Germline CDR1 LNHDA, CDR2 SQIVND (reference sequence). This CDR3 spans 15 amino acids. V lost 6 bases, J lost 5 bases, and 18 bases lay in between. CDR3 sequence: CASSTVGITGDTQYF. CDR3 in DNA: TGTGCCAGTAGCACAGTGGGGATCACAGGAGATACGCAGTATTTT.

CDR3 nucleotide sequence: TGTGCCAGTAGTGCCTTGGGGGGACTGAATGAAAAACTGTTTTTT. Translated: CASSALGGLNEKLFF. V gene TRBV19 combines with J gene TRBJ1-4; D perhaps matches TRBD1 (5 bases). From germline, CDR1 is LNHDA and CDR2 SQIVND (reference sequence). The V and J ends lost 5 bases and 5 bases respectively, with 15 bases between them. The CDR3 length is 15 residues.

The chain carries TRBV10-3 and TRBJ1-4; D might be TRBD1 (6 bases). Looked up from germline, CDR1 is ENHRY and CDR2 is SYGVKD. The V end was cut by 2 bases, the J end by 4 bases, with 8 bases between. The CDR3 totals 14 residues. The CDR3: CAISETGSNEKLFF. CDR3 in DNA: TGTGCCATCAGTGAGACAGGGAGTAATGAAAAACTGTTTTTT.

The chain recombines TRBV7-8 with TRBJ1-2, with TRBD1 matching over 11 bases. CDR1 SGHVS and CDR2 FQNEAQ come from the germline V gene. Unmatched junction bases numbered 8, after V lost 6 bases and J lost 2 bases. This CDR3 comprises 16 residues. CDR3 in DNA: TGTGCCAGCAGTCAGGGGACAGGGGGTTTAAACTATGGCTACACCTTC. Translating gives CASSQGTGGLNYGYTF.

As DNA, the CDR3 is TGTGCCAGCAGCCCAAATCCTGAAGCTTTCTTT. It yields the protein CASSPNPEAFF. The chain links TRBV12-3 or TRBV12-4 to TRBJ1-1; D ambiguous. CDR3 size: 11 residues. Trimming removed 6 bases from V and 6 bases from J, with 8 bases in between.

The V and J genes are TRBV18 and TRBJ2-2; 13 bases fit TRBD2. The CDR3 sequence is 16 residues long. V dropped 5 bases and J dropped 3; count of bases not matched to a gene: 3. The germline gives CDR1 KGHSH, CDR2 LQKENI. The CDR3 bases are TGTGCCAGCTCATCCGGACTAGCGGGGGACACCGGGGAGCTGTTTTTT. Translated: CASSSGLAGDTGELFF. Full variable domain (outside the CDR3, taken from reference TRBV18 and TRBJ2-2): NAGVMQNPRHLVRRRGQEARLRCSPMKGHSHVYWYRQLPEEGLKFMVYLQKENIIDESGMPKERFSAEFPKEGPSILRIQQVVRGDSAAYFCASSSGLAGDTGELFFGEGSRLTVL.

The chain is built from TRBV6-2 or TRBV6-3 and TRBJ1-5, with D maybe TRBD1 (5 bases). CDR1 is MNHEY and CDR2 is SVGEGT in the germline V gene. The V end lost 4 bases, the J end lost 3 bases, and 10 bases lay between the germline ends. The CDR3 has 14 amino acids. CDR3 nucleotides: TGTGCCAGCAGTTGGGTTGGGGCCAATCAGCCCCAGCATTTT. Its translation is CASSWVGANQPQHF.

This clone was detected only a few times. The chain has TRBV7-2 and TRBJ2-7; D is unresolved. Germline loops: CDR1 SGHTA, CDR2 FQGNSA. The CDR3 spans 14 residues. Trimming removed 5 bases at V and 0 bases at J, with 11 bases between. As DNA, the CDR3 is TGTGCCAGCAGCCTCTTGAAGAGCTCCTACGAGCAGTACTTC. This translates into CASSLLKSSYEQYF.

The V call is TRBV7-2, the J call TRBJ2-5; TRBD1 is a possible D gene (6 bases). V lost 4 bases, J lost 5 bases, and 14 bases lay in between. The CDR3 runs 14 residues. Per the germline V gene, CDR1 is SGHTA and CDR2 is FQGNSA. The CDR3 DNA sequence: TGTGCCAGCAGCTCACAAACAGGGCCTGAGACCCAGTACTTC. It yields the protein CASSSQTGPETQYF.

Points on this clone: Compared with germline, one end of the junction differs, possibly owing to a read error. V and J are TRBV3-1 (or the pseudogene TRBV3-2) and TRBJ1-3; D is undetermined. The CDR3 totals 15 residues. Germline V lookup: CDR1 LGHDT, CDR2 YNNKEL (reference sequence). CDR3 sequence (DNA): TGTGCCAGCGGCCAAGCTCCCGGCTCTGGAAACACCATATATTTT. This translates into CASGQAPGSGNTIYF.

The chain has TRBV30 and TRBJ1-2; tentatively, D is TRBD1 (5 bases). Germline V gene sequence: CDR1 GTSNPN, CDR2 SVGIG (reference sequence). The CDR3 contains 12 residues. V lost 8 bases, J lost 2 bases, and 12 bases lay in between. The CDR3 DNA reads TGTGCCCGGGACTCCCGGAACTATGGCTACACCTTC. It is translated as CARDSRNYGYTF.

The chain carries TRBV19 and TRBJ1-2; perhaps TRBD1 as D (5 bases). Germline CDR1 is LNHDA and CDR2 is SQIVND (reference sequence). There are 14 residues in the CDR3. Trimming took 3 bases from V and 7 from J, leaving 15 bases between them. The CDR3 region is CASSIVEGRSGYTF. CDR3 DNA sequence: TGTGCCAGTAGTATTGTGGAGGGGCGGTCTGGCTACACCTTC.

The chain recombines TRBV6-4 with TRBJ2-1; 13 positions agree with TRBD2. Germline V gene lookup returns CDR1 MRHNA and CDR2 SNTAGT. The CDR3 runs to 16 residues. Germline trimming cut 6 bases from V and 10 bases from J; bases unmatched to any gene: 12. CDR3 DNA: TGTGCCAGCAGACCCGGACTAGCGGGGGCCGGGGGCGAGCAGTTCTTC. The encoded protein is CASRPGLAGAGGEQFF.

This clone came up once. The rearrangement joins TRBV14 to TRBJ2-1; perhaps TRBD2 as D (6 bases). This CDR3 spans 16 amino acids. V was clipped by 2 bases and J by 3 bases, with 14 bases between them. Germline loops: CDR1 SGHDN, CDR2 FVKESK. CDR3 sequence: CASSQRAGLSYNEQFF. The CDR3 DNA sequence: TGTGCCAGCAGCCAACGCGCGGGACTCAGCTACAATGAGCAGTTCTTC.

The chain uses TRBV4-3 and TRBJ1-4; the match to TRBD1 covers 7 bases. Looked up from germline, CDR1 is LGHNA and CDR2 is YSLEER. V was clipped by 1 base and J by 2 bases; unmatched bases: 4. The length of the CDR3 is 16 residues. CDR3 sequence reads: CASSQAEGGTNEKLFF. CDR3 nucleotides: TGCGCCAGCAGCCAAGCTGAAGGGGGCACTAATGAAAAACTGTTTTTT.

V is TRBV5-1 and J is TRBJ2-1; 8 bases align to TRBD1. The V and J ends lost 5 bases and 3 bases, in that order; junction bases with no gene match: 7. The CDR3 contains 15 residues. Germline values: CDR1 SGHRS, CDR2 YFSETQ. CDR3 residues: CASSYGQGLYNEQFF. CDR3 sequence (DNA): TGCGCCAGCAGTTACGGACAGGGCCTCTACAATGAGCAGTTCTTC.